This T cell receptor beta chain comes out of a study of blood T cell repertoires in COVID-19. Study overall: Samples of COVID-19 (acute and convalescent) were obtained from the United States, Italy and Spain. T cells, B-cell-depleted T cells, or PBMCs supplied cDNA or gDNA.

The sample holds one count of this clone. Germline lookup yields CDR1 SGHVS and CDR2 FQNEAQ. CDR3 length: 16 amino acids. Unmatched junction bases numbered 4, after V lost 2 bases and J lost 6 bases. In the source study's methods: Estimation of nucleated cell counts relied on the amplification of reference gene primers. Clones were read by immunoSEQ multiplex PCR, and TCRdb kept only the in-frame ones, dropping some. V, J and clone size are those of that table, while D and trimming were read from the DNA. The sample has around 130,000 clones, about 84% seen once. The gene calls are TRBV7-8 and TRBJ2-5; TRBD2 matches 15 bases. Sequenced material: peripheral blood. The TCR was taken from an older woman with acute or convalescent COVID-19. The CDR3 coding sequence is TGTGCCAGCAGCTTACTGGGGACTAGCGGGGGGAAGACCCAGTACTTC. Residues: CASSLLGTSGGKTQYF.